This T cell receptor (beta chain) was identified during a study of CD8+CD57+ T cells in acquired aplastic anemia. Overall study context: The study obtained an average of around 2.9 ug of DNA from sorted CD4+ and CD8+ cells. CD4+ cells from healthy donors averaged about 10.8 million reads. Study-level results: Significance was not reached for CD8+ Simpson's diversity between patients and controls. In common between the patients and the controls were approximately 30 CD8+ CDR3 sequences.

This clonotype has only a few counts. Its cognate antigen is unknown. A clone one base away is much larger, so this may be a read error. V shed 2 bases, J shed 4 bases, and the junction held 4 bases outside the gene matches. This CDR3 is 14 amino acids long. CDR1 and CDR2 (germline): DFQATT, SNEGSKA (reference sequence). Genomic DNA provided the template from which TCR beta VDJ and CDR3 profiles were obtained. TCRdb re-derived calls from the reads in MiXCR, one entry per CDR3 protein. The table has more than 100,000 distinct CDR3 sequences, around two fifths seen once. The V gene is TRBV20-1, the J gene TRBJ1-3; 8 positions agree with TRBD1. Sequencing was carried out using sorted CD4+, CD8+, or CD8+CD57+ T cells (not recorded which) from PBMCs. The TCR was taken from a human donor in good health, serving as a control. The CDR3 nucleotides are TGCAGTGCTAGACAGGGGGCAAGAGGAAACACCATATATTTT. Translating it yields CSARQGARGNTIYF.